This record covers a single TCR beta chain. CDR1 and CDR2 (germline): KGHSH, LQKENI. With 3 bases removed from V and 2 bases from J, the gap between germline ends came to 13 bases. This CDR3 region has 16 residues. TCRdb's table, derived via immunoSEQ multiplex PCR, lists solely in-frame clones and lacks some. The table lists some 200,000 clones, 80% of them singletons, with around 13% in the top ten. The data were taken from a study of blood T cell repertoires in COVID-19. The sequenced sample consisted of peripheral blood. The sequence was obtained from a human donor in a cohort sampled during active COVID-19. V is TRBV18 and J is TRBJ2-2; a weak D match, TRBD2 (5 bases). The CDR3 sequence: CASSPGSGDNTGELFF. The CDR3, as DNA: TGTGCCAGCTCACCGGGGTCCGGGGATAACACCGGGGAGCTGTTTTTT.